A selection of T cell receptor beta chains follows, all from one sample in a study of blood T cell repertoires in COVID-19. Assay: immunoSEQ multiplex PCR; the TCRdb copy retains only in-frame clones and omits some. Among hundreds of thousands of clones listed, about 90% were seen once. Sequencing was performed on peripheral blood. Every receptor here comes from a man aged 18 to 35 with active or convalescent COVID-19. CDR3s include the opening cysteine and the closing phenylalanine or tryptophan. A D gene is named only where the DNA matches it firmly.

TRBJ1-1 | TRBD1 | 13 | TRBV5-1 | CASSTDRGSEAFF | TGCGCCAGCAGCACCGACAGGGGCTCTGAAGCTTTCTTT
TRBJ1-6 | NA | 14 | TRBV21-1 | CASSKTGYNSPLHF | TGTGCCAGCAGCAAGACAGGATATAATTCACCCCTCCACTTT
TRBJ2-3 | TRBD2 | 16 | TRBV27 | CASSFSASGFTDTQYF | TGTGCCAGCAGTTTCTCTGCTAGCGGGTTTACAGATACGCAGTATTTT
TRBJ2-1 | NA | 15 | TRBV7-3 | CASSSTGVRYNEQFF | TGTGCCAGCAGCTCGACGGGAGTTCGGTACAATGAGCAGTTCTTC
TRBJ1-1 | NA | 15 | TRBV18 | CASSPPAGLNTEAFF | TGTGCCAGCTCACCACCCGCAGGGTTGAACACTGAAGCTTTCTTT
TRBJ2-1 | TRBD2 | 15 | TRBV9 | CASSVGGREWDEQFF | TGTGCCAGCAGCGTAGGCGGGAGGGAATGGGATGAGCAGTTCTTC
TRBJ2-2 | NA | 15 | TRBV24-1 | CATSDSERLTGELFF | TGTGCCACCAGTGATTCCGAGAGGTTAACCGGGGAGCTGTTTTTT
TRBJ1-3 | TRBD1 | 14 | TRBV2 | CASSGQGRGNTIYF | TGTGCCAGCAGTGGACAGGGGAGGGGAAACACCATATATTTT
TRBJ2-7 | TRBD2 | 14 | TRBV7-2 | CASSFGTSGYEQYF | TGTGCCAGCAGCTTTGGGACTAGCGGCTACGAGCAGTACTTC
TRBJ2-5 | TRBD2 | 15 | TRBV5-1 | CASSKTSGGTETQYF | TGCGCCAGCAGCAAGACTAGCGGGGGGACGGAGACCCAGTACTTC
TRBJ2-2 | NA | 16 | TRBV13 | CASSTIQGMLPGELFF | TGTGCCAGCAGCACCATCCAGGGGATGTTACCCGGGGAGCTGTTTTTT
TRBJ1-2 | NA | 16 | TRBV5-1 | CASSLEFEEGEGGYTF | TGCGCCAGCAGCTTGGAGTTTGAGGAAGGCGAGGGAGGCTACACCTTC